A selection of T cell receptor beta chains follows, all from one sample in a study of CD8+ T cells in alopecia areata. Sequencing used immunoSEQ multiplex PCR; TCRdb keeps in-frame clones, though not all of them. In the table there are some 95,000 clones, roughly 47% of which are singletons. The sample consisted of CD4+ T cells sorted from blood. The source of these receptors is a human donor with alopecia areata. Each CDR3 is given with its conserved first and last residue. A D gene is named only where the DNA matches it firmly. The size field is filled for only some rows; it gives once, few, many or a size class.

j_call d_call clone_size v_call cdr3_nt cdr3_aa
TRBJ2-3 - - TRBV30 TGTGCCTGGAACCCGATGCAGGGCTCTAGCACAGATACGCAGTATTTT CAWNPMQGSSTDTQYF
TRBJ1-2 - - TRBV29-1 TGCAGCGTTCGAGGCAGACAGGCGATTAACTATGGCTACACCTTC CSVRGRQAINYGYTF
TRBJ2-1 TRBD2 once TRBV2 TGTGCCAGCAGAACCGGGACTAGCGACTACAATGAGCAGTTCTTC CASRTGTSDYNEQFF
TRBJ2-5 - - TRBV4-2 TGTGCCAGCAGCCAAGAGACCTTTCTGGAGACCCAGTACTTC CASSQETFLETQYF
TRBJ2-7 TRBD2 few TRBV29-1 TGCAGCGTTAGCGGGAGCGGGCTGGGCTCCTACGAGCAGTACTTC CSVSGSGLGSYEQYF
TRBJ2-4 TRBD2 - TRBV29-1 TGCAGCGTGACTAGCGGATTAGCCAAAAACATTCAGTACTTC CSVTSGLAKNIQYF
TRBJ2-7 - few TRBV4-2 TGTGCCAGCAGCCAAGATTTGGAATACGAGCAGTACTTC CASSQDLEYEQYF
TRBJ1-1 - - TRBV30 TGTGCCTGGAAGGAAGGAGTGAACACTGAAGCTTTCTTT CAWKEGVNTEAFF
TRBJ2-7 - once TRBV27 TGTGCCAGCAGTTTATCGGGCAACTACGAGCAGTACTTC CASSLSGNYEQYF
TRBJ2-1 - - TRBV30 TGTGCCTGGAGTGTCGCGGTCCAATCGCGAGATGAGCAGTTCTTC CAWSVAVQSRDEQFF
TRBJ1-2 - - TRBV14 TGTGCCAGCAGCCAAGTCCAAGGATCCTATGGCTACACCTTC CASSQVQGSYGYTF
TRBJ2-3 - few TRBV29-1 TGCAGCGTTGCCTTGGACTTCTTCGGCACAGATACGCAGTATTTT CSVALDFFGTDTQYF
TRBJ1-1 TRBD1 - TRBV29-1 TGCAGCGTTGAAGTTGGAACAGGGGTTGGGAAAGCTTTCTTT CSVEVGTGVGKAFF
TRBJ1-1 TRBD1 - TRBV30 TGTGCCTGGAGAAAGACAGGGGATTGGACTGAAGCTTTCTTT CAWRKTGDWTEAFF
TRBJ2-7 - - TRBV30 TGTGCCTGGAGTGTGACAGGCTCCTACGAGCAGTACTTC CAWSVTGSYEQYF
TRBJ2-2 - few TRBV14 TGTGCCAGCAGCCACCGCGGGACAGCGAACACCGGGGAGCTGTTTTTT CASSHRGTANTGELFF
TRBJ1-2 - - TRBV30 TGTGCCTGGAGCGATGGCCGCTATGGCTACACCTTC CAWSDGRYGYTF
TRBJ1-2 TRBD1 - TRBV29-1 TGCAGCGTTGGGGCAGGGGGCGGCGTGGGAGGCTACACCTTC CSVGAGGGVGGYTF
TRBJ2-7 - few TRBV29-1 TGCAGCGTTCGCCGGGGGTTCTACGAGCAGTACTTC CSVRRGFYEQYF
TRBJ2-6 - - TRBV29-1 TGCAGCGTTCAGTTCTCTGGGGCCAACGTCCTGACTTTC CSVQFSGANVLTF
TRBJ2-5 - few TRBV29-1 TGCAGCGTTGGTTTTAGGGAGACCCAGTACTTC CSVGFRETQYF
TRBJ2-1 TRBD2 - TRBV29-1 TGCAGCGTCGCGGGACTAGGAATCAATGAGCAGTTCTTC CSVAGLGINEQFF